The 27 T cell receptor beta chains in this list originate from one sample, sequenced in a study of control samples from healthy donors and cancer patients. TCRdb's copy holds only in-frame clones and misses some; the assay was immunoSEQ multiplex PCR. This table has 150,000 to 200,000 clones, roughly 94% appearing once. Material for sequencing was blood. These receptors were obtained from a woman aged 18-29 years in good health.

The chain joins TRBV19 to TRBJ1-2; 10 nucleotides match TRBD1. CDR3 length: 16 amino acids. The V gene's germline CDR1 is LNHDA and CDR2 SQIVND (reference sequence). V was pared by 7 bases and J by 0 bases, with 8 bases of the junction left unmatched. In DNA, the CDR3 is TGTGCCAGTATTGGGACAGGGGATTTCGCTAACTATGGCTACACCTTC. Translating gives CASIGTGDFANYGYTF. The full variable domain, completed using reference TRBV19 and TRBJ1-2, is DGGITQSPKYLFRKEGQNVTLSCEQNLNHDAMYWYRQDPGQGLRLIYYSQIVNDFQKGDIAEGYSVSREKKESFPLTVTSAQKNPTAFYLCASIGTGDFANYGYTFGSGTRLTVV.

The J gene is TRBJ1-3, the V gene TRBV4-2; TRBD1 agrees at 7 bases. The V gene's germline CDR1 is LGHNA and CDR2 YNFKEQ. The V and J ends lost 0 bases and 5 bases, in that order; junction bases with no gene match: 10. The CDR3 consists of 17 residues. The CDR3 nucleotides read TGTGCCAGCAGCCAAGAAGGGATACAAGGGGGCCGAAACACCATATATTTT. This gives the protein CASSQEGIQGGRNTIYF.

This chain links TRBV10-2 with TRBJ1-4; no firm D call. The CDR3 runs 18 residues. Germline loops: CDR1 WSHSY, CDR2 SAAADI. V was clipped by 6 bases and J by 3 bases, with 23 bases between them. The DNA of the CDR3 is TGCGCCAGCAGCGATTTGTCAACTCCCGCCCCGGCTAATGAAAAACTGTTTTTT. As protein: CASSDLSTPAPANEKLFF.

The J gene is TRBJ2-2, the V gene TRBV5-4; 9 bases align to TRBD2. With V trimmed by 9 bases and J by 4 bases, 10 bases remained unmatched. The CDR3 extends over 15 amino acids. CDR1 and CDR2 from the germline V gene are SGHNT and YYREEE (reference sequence). CDR3 protein: CAIPAGGQGTGELFF. The CDR3 nucleotides read TGTGCCATTCCCGCGGGGGGGCAAGGCACCGGGGAGCTGTTTTTT.

The chain links TRBV7-2 to TRBJ1-2; unclear D gene. Trimming stripped 6 bases from V and 7 bases from J, with 18 bases between. Per germline, CDR1 SGHTA and CDR2 FQGNSA. This CDR3 spans 14 amino acids. In nucleotides, the CDR3 is TGTGCCAGCAGTTATCTTCTATCAGGCACTGGCTACACCTTC. As protein: CASSYLLSGTGYTF.

This rearrangement joins TRBV11-2 to TRBJ1-6, with D uncertain. The CDR3 spans 13 residues. Trimming stripped 1 base from V and 8 bases from J, with 6 bases between. Germline V gene lookup returns CDR1 SGHAT and CDR2 FQNNGV. For the CDR3, the DNA is TGTGCCAGCAGCTTAGTTCCCGATTCACCCCTCCACTTT. This codes for CASSLVPDSPLHF.

As for this clone: One junction end does not reproduce the germline sequence, and a read error may be involved. The chain couples TRBV3-1 (or the pseudogene TRBV3-2) to TRBJ2-2; the match to TRBD1 covers 9 bases. The CDR3 length is 13 residues. Germline V gives CDR1 LGHDT, CDR2 YNNKEL (reference sequence). The CDR3 spells CASSRTGDGEMFF. DNA for the CDR3: TGTGCCAGCAGCCGGACAGGGGACGGGGAGATGTTTTTT.

The sample holds one count of this clone. This chain joins TRBV7-2 and TRBJ1-1; no clear D. The CDR3 runs 14 residues. V dropped 3 bases and J dropped 1 base, with 9 bases sitting between them. CDR1 and CDR2 (germline): SGHTA, FQGNSA. The CDR3 spells CASSFPGGNTEAFF. In nucleotides, the CDR3 is TGTGCCAGCAGCTTCCCGGGAGGGAACACTGAAGCTTTCTTT.

The rearrangement links TRBV7-8 to TRBJ2-1; 14 bases are shared with TRBD2. Germline CDR1 and CDR2: SGHVS and FQNEAQ. This CDR3 contains 20 residues. V was pared by 5 bases and J by 8 bases, with 20 bases of the junction left unmatched. The CDR3 spells CASSTRFKTGTSGSSYEQFF. The CDR3 DNA reads TGTGCCAGCAGCACGCGCTTCAAAACCGGGACTAGCGGGAGTTCGTATGAGCAGTTCTTC.

J is TRBJ2-5 and V is TRBV9, with D uncertain. The CDR3 totals 15 residues. The V gene's germline CDR1 is SGDLS and CDR2 YYNGEE. The V gene lost 0 bases and the J gene lost 2 bases, with 11 bases spanning the gap. This chain's CDR3 is CASSVGATIQETQYF. CDR3 nucleotide sequence: TGTGCCAGCAGCGTAGGGGCTACTATACAAGAGACCCAGTACTTC.

The genes are TRBV15 and TRBJ2-1; no clear D gene. Germline CDR1 and CDR2: LNHNV and YYDKDF (reference sequence). There are 15 residues in the CDR3. V dropped 0 bases and J dropped 0 bases, with 6 bases sitting between them. The CDR3 here is CATSREESSYNEQFF. In DNA, the CDR3 is TGTGCCACCAGCAGAGAAGAGAGCTCCTACAATGAGCAGTTCTTC.

This sequence joins TRBV19 and TRBJ1-5; no clear D. Looked up from germline, CDR1 is LNHDA and CDR2 is SQIVND (reference sequence). The V end lost 7 bases, the J end lost 3 bases, and 13 bases lay between the germline ends. This CDR3 contains 14 residues. The CDR3 loop is CASTLLRNNQPQHF. The CDR3 bases are TGTGCCAGTACCCTCCTACGGAACAATCAGCCCCAGCATTTT.

This clone was seen a few times. This chain uses TRBV4-1 with TRBJ2-1; 7 bases align to TRBD2. V dropped 3 bases and J dropped 7; count of bases not matched to a gene: 12. From germline, CDR1 is MGHRA and CDR2 YSYEKL. This CDR3 has 16 amino acids. The CDR3 spells CASSQNRGRALNEQFF. DNA for the CDR3: TGCGCCAGCAGCCAGAACCGAGGGAGGGCCTTAAATGAGCAGTTCTTC.

V gene TRBV7-3 combines with J gene TRBJ2-1; D call uncertain. Per germline, CDR1 SGHTA and CDR2 FQGTGA. The CDR3 covers 14 residues. With 4 bases removed from V and 0 bases from J, the gap between germline ends came to 7 bases. CDR3 sequence reads: CASSSMGSYNEQFF. As DNA, the CDR3 is TGTGCCAGCAGCTCCATGGGCTCCTACAATGAGCAGTTCTTC.

The V and J genes are TRBV28 and TRBJ2-1, with D hard to call. From germline, CDR1 is MDHEN and CDR2 SYDVKM. The CDR3 covers 12 residues. The V and J ends lost 3 bases and 6 bases respectively, with 6 bases between them. The CDR3 sequence is CASSFYGNEQFF. CDR3 sequence (DNA): TGTGCCAGCAGTTTTTACGGCAATGAGCAGTTCTTC.

In nucleotides, the CDR3 is TGTGCCACCCCACAAAATGGGGGGGGAGAGACCCAGTACTTC. It codes for CATPQNGGGETQYF. The genes are TRBV6-5 and TRBJ2-5; 7 bases agree with TRBD2. This CDR3 has 14 residues. The ends lost 10 bases at V and 4 bases at J; junction bases unmatched: 12. Per the germline V gene, CDR1 is MNHEY and CDR2 is SVGAGI.

This chain connects TRBV19 to TRBJ1-5; no definite D call. From germline, CDR1 is LNHDA and CDR2 SQIVND (reference sequence). There are 14 residues in the CDR3. Trimming stripped 1 base from V and 7 bases from J, with 11 bases between. CDR3: CASSIGQGKQPQHF. As DNA, the CDR3 is TGTGCCAGTAGTATAGGCCAAGGGAAACAGCCCCAGCATTTT.

This rearrangement joins TRBV10-3 to TRBJ1-1; possible D gene TRBD1, 5 bases. The CDR3 covers 15 residues. CDR1 is ENHRY and CDR2 is SYGVKD in the germline V gene. Trimming took off 3 bases at V and 3 bases at J, with 14 bases between the two ends. The CDR3 DNA reads as TGTGCCATCAGTGATAGGGGAAAAGGAGACACTGAAGCTTTCTTT. It translates to CAISDRGKGDTEAFF.

V gene TRBV4-1 combines with J gene TRBJ1-3, with D possibly TRBD1 on 5 matching bases. CDR1 and CDR2 (germline): MGHRA, YSYEKL. V lost 0 bases, J lost 7 bases, and 16 bases lay in between. The CDR3 is 16 residues long. DNA for the CDR3: TGCGCCAGCAGCCAAGAAAGGGGCTCCCGGAGGAACACCATATATTTT. Encoded protein: CASSQERGSRRNTIYF.

V and J are TRBV19 and TRBJ1-4; 7 bases are shared with TRBD1. Trimming cost V 5 bases and J 4 bases; bases outside gene matches: 7. Germline V gives CDR1 LNHDA, CDR2 SQIVND (reference sequence). This CDR3 has 15 residues. CDR3: CASSDRGRGNEKLFF. CDR3 bases: TGTGCCAGTAGTGATAGGGGGCGCGGTAATGAAAAACTGTTTTTT.

Turning to this clone: This CDR3 is also generated by other DNA sequences in the sample. J is TRBJ2-7 and V is TRBV5-6; D is unclear. The CDR3 loop spans 13 amino acids. Looked up from germline, CDR1 is SGHDT and CDR2 is YYEEEE. Trimming pared 3 bases from V and 0 bases from J, leaving 7 bases between. The CDR3 reads CASSSTSSYEQYF. DNA for the CDR3: TGTGCCAGCAGCTCCACGAGCTCCTACGAGCAGTACTTC.

This chain uses TRBV9 with TRBJ1-2, with 8 bases identical to TRBD1. The junction had 17 bases not matched to a gene; V was cut back by 3 bases and J by 4 bases. Germline lookup yields CDR1 SGDLS and CDR2 YYNGEE. This CDR3 is 18 amino acids long. CDR3 sequence reads: CASSARRGSGQVPYGYTF. The CDR3 nucleotides are TGTGCCAGCAGCGCCCGCCGGGGGTCGGGACAGGTGCCCTATGGCTACACCTTC.

The J gene is TRBJ1-5, the V gene TRBV5-8, with 7 nucleotides matching TRBD1. The germline CDR1 and CDR2 sequences are SGHTS and YDEGEE. This CDR3 spans 15 amino acids. J gave up 5 bases and V 4 bases, and 9 bases lay outside the gene matches. CDR3 region: CASSLRQGPHQPQHF. DNA of the CDR3: TGTGCCAGCAGCCTGAGACAGGGTCCGCATCAGCCCCAGCATTTT.

The V and J genes are TRBV28 and TRBJ1-5; D remains unclear. The V and J ends lost 6 bases and 2 bases respectively, with 29 bases between them. The CDR3 is made up of 20 amino acids. CDR1 and CDR2 (germline): MDHEN, SYDVKM. The CDR3, as DNA: TGTGCCAGCAGCCGCCCACTTTGGACTCTTAATGAAAAAGGCAATCAGCCCCAGCATTTT. Translating gives CASSRPLWTLNEKGNQPQHF.

The V gene is TRBV11-2, the J gene TRBJ2-2; D may be TRBD2 (5 bases). V was shortened by 0 bases and J by 0 bases, with 8 bases between the two germline ends. Germline CDR1 is SGHAT and CDR2 is FQNNGV. The CDR3 has 16 residues. CDR3 residues: CASSLDRRANTGELFF. The CDR3 bases are TGTGCCAGCAGCTTAGATCGGCGGGCGAACACCGGGGAGCTGTTTTTT.

The rearrangement joins TRBV10-1 to TRBJ1-1, with D possibly matching TRBD1 (5 bases). V dropped 0 bases and J dropped 0 bases, with 8 bases sitting between them. Germline loops: CDR1 WNHNN, CDR2 SYGVQD (reference sequence). The CDR3 is made up of 15 amino acids. CDR3 bases: TGCGCCAGCAGTGAGTCGGGGACTATGAACACTGAAGCTTTCTTT. Protein product: CASSESGTMNTEAFF.

In this sample, this clone turned up once. The rearrangement joins TRBV18 to TRBJ2-1; D is unclear. Trimming pared 4 bases from V and 5 bases from J, leaving 12 bases between. The CDR3 is 14 residues long. CDR1 KGHSH and CDR2 LQKENI come from the germline V gene. The CDR3 coding sequence is TGTGCCAGCTCACGCGCAAACCAGAACAATGAGCAGTTCTTC. Its translation is CASSRANQNNEQFF.